Listed here are 14 T cell receptor beta chains from one sample, sequenced in a study of blood T cell repertoires in COVID-19. Repertoires were generated with immunoSEQ multiplex PCR, while TCRdb's copy carries only in-frame clones and drops some. The sample holds about 310,000 clones, about nine tenths seen once. Source material: peripheral blood. These receptors were taken from a man in his fifties or sixties with active or convalescent COVID-19.

The chain recombines TRBV7-9 with TRBJ2-2, with D possibly being TRBD1 (5 bases). In germline, CDR1 is SEHNR, CDR2 FQNEAQ (reference sequence). Trimming removed 1 base from V and 2 bases from J, with 8 bases in between. The CDR3 runs to 15 residues. For the CDR3, the DNA is TGTGCCAGCAGCTTAGGGACAACCAACACCGGGGAGCTGTTTTTT. Amino acids: CASSLGTTNTGELFF.

The chain uses TRBV18 and TRBJ2-3; a possible D gene is TRBD1 (5 bases). V dropped 0 bases and J dropped 3 bases, with 10 bases sitting between them. From germline, CDR1 is KGHSH and CDR2 LQKENI. This CDR3 has 15 residues. The CDR3 nucleotides are TGTGCCAGCTCACCACCAAACACAGGAACAGATACGCAGTATTTT. Translation: CASSPPNTGTDTQYF.

In its sample, this clone was seen a few times. Other nucleotide sequences in the sample specify the same CDR3. This sequence joins TRBV6-1 and TRBJ1-1, with D unclear. Trimming shortened V by 1 base and J by 1 base, and 7 bases separated the two germline ends. CDR1 and CDR2 (germline): MNHNS, SASEGT. This CDR3 has 14 amino acids. In DNA, the CDR3 is TGTGCCAGCAGTGAAGAGGCGGCGAACACTGAAGCTTTCTTT. This sequence encodes CASSEEAANTEAFF.

This sequence joins TRBV5-4 and TRBJ2-2, with 7 nucleotides matching TRBD1. J lost 2 bases, V lost 4 bases, and 8 bases had no gene match. The CDR3 spans 16 residues. Germline CDR1 and CDR2: SGHNT and YYREEE (reference sequence). The chain's CDR3 is CASSKTGLTNTGELFF. In DNA form, the CDR3 reads TGTGCCAGCAGCAAGACAGGGCTCACCAACACCGGGGAGCTGTTTTTT. Combining the CDR3 with reference TRBV5-4 and TRBJ2-2 gives the whole variable domain ETGVTQSPTHLIKTRGQQVTLRCSSQSGHNTVSWYQQALGQGPQFIFQYYREEENGRGNFPPRFSGLQFPNYSSELNVNALELDDSALYLCASSKTGLTNTGELFFGEGSRLTVL.

The V call is TRBV28, the J call TRBJ1-5, with a tentative D call TRBD1 (6 bases). This CDR3 is built from 18 residues. Trimming removed 5 bases from V and 0 bases from J, with 20 bases in between. CDR1 MDHEN and CDR2 SYDVKM come from the germline V gene. The CDR3 is CASSRPRGTGHSNQPQHF. The CDR3 nucleotides are TGTGCCAGCAGTCGACCCAGGGGAACCGGTCATAGCAATCAGCCCCAGCATTTT.

The CDR3 is CASSLDWYTMNTEAFF. The CDR3 coding sequence is TGTGCCAGCAGCTTAGATTGGTACACCATGAACACTGAAGCTTTCTTT. The gene calls are TRBV11-2 and TRBJ1-1; D is uncertain. This CDR3 spans 16 amino acids. V was pared by 0 bases and J by 0 bases, with 11 bases between. CDR1 and CDR2 from the germline V gene are SGHAT and FQNNGV.

This clone has just one count. The chain has TRBV2 and TRBJ1-4; tentatively, D is TRBD1 (6 bases). CDR1 and CDR2 from the germline V gene are SNHLY and FYNNEI. Trimming cost V 6 bases and J 5 bases, with 16 bases left between them. The CDR3 length is 15 residues. Here the CDR3 reads CASSPNTGSNEKLFF. CDR3 in DNA: TGTGCCAGCAGCCCAAATACAGGGTCGAATGAAAAACTGTTTTTT.

The chain carries TRBV21-1 and TRBJ2-1; the table assigns TRBD2, which was not confirmed against the DNA. TRBV21-1 is deemed a pseudogene. This CDR3 comprises 17 residues. The CDR3, as DNA: TGTGCCAGCAGCAAATGGGAGGGAAAGAGCTCCTACAATGAGCAGTTCTTC. Translated: CASSKWEGKSSYNEQFF.

The chain employs TRBV6-6 and TRBJ1-6; a weak D match, TRBD1 (5 bases). The CDR3 covers 15 residues. Trimming pared 0 bases from V and 7 bases from J, leaving 10 bases between. The germline CDR1 and CDR2 sequences are MNHNY and SVGAGI (reference sequence). The CDR3 DNA follows: TGTGCCAGCAGTTACTCGAAGGGGCACAATTCACCCCTCCACTTT. This sequence encodes CASSYSKGHNSPLHF.

The chain couples TRBV7-6 to TRBJ1-1; D is perhaps TRBD1 (5 bases). Germline loops: CDR1 SGHVS, CDR2 FNYEAQ. V dropped 1 base and J dropped 4 bases, with 13 bases sitting between them. This CDR3 has 15 residues. CDR3 sequence: CASSLVAGRGTEAFF. CDR3 DNA sequence: TGTGCCAGCAGCTTAGTGGCGGGACGAGGCACTGAAGCTTTCTTT.

V usage is TRBV5-4 and J usage is TRBJ1-1; D may be TRBD1 (5 bases). The CDR3 extends over 15 amino acids. CDR1 and CDR2 from the germline V gene are SGHNT and YYREEE (reference sequence). V lost 4 bases to trimming and J lost 4 bases, with 17 bases between them. The CDR3 here is CASSLAGTQRTEAFF. The DNA of the CDR3 is TGTGCCAGCAGCCTAGCCGGGACTCAACGCACTGAAGCTTTCTTT.

A remark on this clone: At the DNA level, this CDR3 is encoded by other sequences in the same sample as well. The gene calls are TRBV18 and TRBJ1-5, with 8 bases matching TRBD1. Germline V gene lookup returns CDR1 KGHSH and CDR2 LQKENI. CDR3 length: 15 amino acids. The trim removed 0 bases at V and 2 bases at J, leaving 0 bases unmatched. This CDR3 is CASSPPGQGNQPQHF. The CDR3 DNA reads TGTGCCAGCTCACCACCGGGACAGGGCAATCAGCCCCAGCATTTT.

The rearrangement joins TRBV10-3 to TRBJ1-2; TRBD1 matches at 9 bases. Germline CDR1 ENHRY, CDR2 SYGVKD. The CDR3 has 14 residues. Trimming at V came to 4 bases and at J to 8 bases, leaving 8 bases not matched to a gene. CDR3 sequence: CAISVTGGAEGYTF. The CDR3 DNA reads TGTGCCATCAGTGTGACAGGGGGAGCGGAGGGCTACACCTTC.

This clone was seen just once. The rearrangement uses TRBV6-5 and TRBJ1-4; 9 nucleotides match TRBD1. There are 15 residues in the CDR3. The V gene's germline CDR1 is MNHEY and CDR2 SVGAGI. V trimming: 9 bases; J trimming: 4 bases; junction bases outside the gene matches: 9. The CDR3 region has the DNA TGTGCCAGTCATATCCCGGGACAGGGTAATGAAAAACTGTTTTTT. Its protein product is CASHIPGQGNEKLFF.